Each of the 30 T cell receptor beta chains below was sequenced from the same sample in a study of regulatory T cells in long-lasting Graves disease. Libraries of TCR beta came from iRepertoire HTBI primers plus Arm-PCR of CDR3 regions. In TCRdb, the multiplex PCR reads were re-called with MiXCR into one record per CDR3 protein. This table holds 450,000 or so distinct CDR3 sequences, approximately 23% found once. The time point denotes: persistent/refractory GD, antithyroid drugs over 5 years with positive TRAb. Preparation of the TCR library used RNA extracted from PBMCs. Here the sequenced sample was peripheral blood mononuclear cells (PBMCs), taken when the disease was refractory, from a patient treated with antithyroid drugs. Receptors were obtained from a female donor with Graves disease.

The chain joins TRBV5-1 to TRBJ2-1; TRBD2 agrees at 7 bases. This CDR3 spans 15 amino acids. Unmatched junction bases numbered 9, after V lost 4 bases and J lost 5 bases. Germline CDR1 and CDR2: SGHRS and YFSETQ. In DNA, the CDR3 is TGCGCCAGCAGCCCGAAGATGGGAGGGAACAATGAGCAGTTCTTC. It specifies CASSPKMGGNNEQFF. Based on the CDR3 plus reference TRBV5-1 and TRBJ2-1, the full variable domain is KAGVTQTPRYLIKTRGQQVTLSCSPISGHRSVSWYQQTPGQGLQFLFEYFSETQRNKGNFPGRFSGRQFSNSRSEMNVSTLELGDSALYLCASSPKMGGNNEQFFGPGTRLTVL.

This clonotype was detected ten times or more. V and J are TRBV6-5 and TRBJ2-7, with D possibly being TRBD2 (6 bases). The germline V gene encodes CDR1 MNHEY and CDR2 SVGAGI. With 0 bases removed from V and 6 bases from J, the gap between germline ends came to 12 bases. CDR3 length equals 14 residues. The CDR3 spells CASSYSAEGPEQYF. CDR3 bases: TGTGCCAGCAGTTACTCCGCGGAGGGGCCCGAGCAGTACTTC.

This clonotype was observed many times. This sequence joins TRBV28 and TRBJ2-1; 7 bases are a match to TRBD2. The ends lost 3 bases at V and 4 bases at J; junction bases unmatched: 6. The CDR3 loop spans 15 amino acids. Germline-derived CDR1 and CDR2 are MDHEN and SYDVKM. The CDR3 loop reads CASSFAGDSYNEQFF. CDR3 coding DNA: TGTGCCAGCAGTTTCGCGGGAGATAGTTACAATGAGCAGTTCTTC.

This clonotype was picked up many times. The rearrangement uses TRBV2 and TRBJ1-2; no definite D call. V dropped 8 bases and J dropped 8 bases, with 15 bases sitting between them. CDR1 and CDR2 (germline): SNHLY, FYNNEI. The CDR3 length is 12 residues. CDR3 loop: CASHRFKGGYTF. The DNA for the CDR3 is TGTGCCAGCCATCGATTCAAGGGCGGCTACACCTTC.

This clonotype was counted only a few times. One end of the junction fails to match germline, which may point to a read error. CDR3 loop: CASSFLADYEQYF. CDR3 in DNA: TGCGCCAGCAGCTTCTTAGCGGACTACGAGCAATACTTC. The genes are TRBV5-1 and TRBJ2-7; perhaps TRBD2 as D (6 bases). In germline, CDR1 is SGHRS, CDR2 YFSETQ. The CDR3 totals 13 residues.

This clonotype occurred a few times. The chain employs TRBV7-2 and TRBJ1-1; D possibly corresponds to TRBD1 (5 bases). Trimming pared 2 bases from V and 8 bases from J, leaving 18 bases between. The V gene's germline CDR1 is SGHTA and CDR2 FQGNSA. The CDR3 covers 15 residues. The CDR3 DNA is TGTGCCAGCAGCTTACTTGTGGGTGGGACGTCCGAAGCTTTCTTT. This translates into CASSLLVGGTSEAFF.

This clonotype appeared many times. V usage is TRBV6-1 and J usage is TRBJ1-1; D possibly corresponds to TRBD1 (6 bases). This CDR3 contains 10 residues. The germline CDR1 and CDR2 sequences are MNHNS and SASEGT. V gave up 8 bases and J gave up 12 bases, with 13 bases separating them. CDR3 bases: TGTGCCAGCCCGGACAGAGGATCTTTCTTT. Protein sequence: CASPDRGSFF.

The chain recombines TRBV5-1 with TRBJ2-4; D may be TRBD1 or TRBD2 (5 bases each). CDR3 length: 16 residues. The germline gives CDR1 SGHRS, CDR2 YFSETQ. Trimming took off 2 bases at V and 3 bases at J, with 15 bases between the two ends. In DNA form, the CDR3 reads TGCGCCAGCAGCTTACGGGGCAGTTACGACAAAAACATTCAGTACTTC. The encoded protein is CASSLRGSYDKNIQYF.

This clonotype has a handful of counts. V and J are TRBV14 and TRBJ2-7; 7 bases agree with TRBD2. CDR1 is SGHDN and CDR2 is FVKESK in the germline V gene. The ends lost 8 bases at V and 3 bases at J; junction bases unmatched: 4. The length of the CDR3 is 12 residues. CDR3 protein: CASGASGYEQYF. Here the CDR3 DNA reads TGTGCCAGCGGGGCTAGCGGCTACGAGCAGTACTTC.

DNA for the CDR3: TGCAGTGCTAGAGTCCAGGGGAACACTGAAGCTTTCTTT. Protein: CSARVQGNTEAFF. V usage is TRBV20-1 and J usage is TRBJ1-1; TRBD1 might be the D (5 bases). This CDR3 is 13 amino acids long. Germline assignment: CDR1 DFQATT and CDR2 SNEGSKA (reference sequence). The V end lost 1 base, the J end lost 1 base, and 7 bases lay between the germline ends.

The chain has TRBV7-3 and TRBJ2-1; 13 nucleotides line up with TRBD2. Trimming removed 3 bases from V and 6 bases from J; junction bases left unmatched: 5. The germline V gene has CDR1 SGHTA and CDR2 FQGTGA. CDR3 length equals 16 residues. CDR3: CASSFQGTSGTNEQFF. CDR3 in DNA: TGTGCCAGCAGCTTTCAGGGGACTAGCGGGACCAATGAGCAGTTCTTC.

This chain connects TRBV12-3 or TRBV12-4 to TRBJ2-1, with 8 bases lining up with TRBD2. V shed 5 bases and J 4 bases; nucleotides not matched to a gene: 7. The CDR3 consists of 15 residues. CDR3: CASSENSGAYNEQFF. In DNA, the CDR3 is TGTGCCAGCAGTGAGAATAGCGGGGCTTACAATGAGCAGTTCTTC.

In this sample, this clonotype turned up many times. V and J are TRBV15 and TRBJ2-5; D is uncertain. Trimming took off 3 bases at V and 1 base at J, with 9 bases between the two ends. The CDR3 length is 14 residues. Germline V gene sequence: CDR1 LNHNV, CDR2 YYDKDF (reference sequence). The chain's CDR3 is CATSSYPSQETQYF. In DNA form, the CDR3 reads TGTGCCACCAGCAGCTACCCCAGCCAAGAGACCCAGTACTTC.

This clonotype was seen repeatedly, ten times or more. The chain uses TRBV11-2 and TRBJ1-6; D is unresolved. The germline CDR1 and CDR2 sequences are SGHAT and FQNNGV. V lost 1 base to trimming and J lost 0 bases, with 4 bases between them. The CDR3 loop spans 15 amino acids. This CDR3 reads CASSLGISYNSPLHF. In nucleotides, the CDR3 is TGTGCCAGCAGCTTAGGTATCTCCTATAATTCACCCCTCCACTTT.

The rearrangement uses TRBV7-2 and TRBJ1-1, with D maybe TRBD1 (5 bases). CDR1 is SGHTA, CDR2 FQGNSA, per germline. Trimming took off 5 bases at V and 7 bases at J, with 14 bases between the two ends. This CDR3 contains 13 residues. CDR3 sequence reads: CASSRWGSYEAFF. In nucleotides, the CDR3 is TGTGCCAGCAGCAGATGGGGCAGTTATGAAGCTTTCTTT. Looking up the rest from reference TRBV7-2 and TRBJ1-1 gives the full variable domain: GAGVSQSPSNKVTEKGKDVELRCDPISGHTALYWYRQSLGQGLEFLIYFQGNSAPDKSGLPSDRFSAERTGGSVSTLTIQRTQQEDSAVYLCASSRWGSYEAFFGQGTRLTVV.

At least ten counts were recorded for this clonotype. V usage is TRBV12-3 or TRBV12-4 and J usage is TRBJ1-5; possible D gene TRBD1, 6 bases. Trimming removed 6 bases from V and 1 base from J, with 13 bases in between. CDR3 length: 15 residues. CDR3 residues: CASSHDRRSNQPQHF. DNA of the CDR3: TGTGCCAGCAGCCATGACAGGAGAAGCAATCAGCCCCAGCATTTT.

The V call is TRBV5-8, the J call TRBJ1-1; no clear D. Trimming removed 2 bases at V and 3 bases at J, with 14 bases between. Germline V gene sequence: CDR1 SGHTS, CDR2 YDEGEE. The CDR3 sequence is 15 residues long. As DNA, the CDR3 is TGTGCCAGCAGCTTCGTCAGGTATAAGGACACTGAAGCTTTCTTT. Protein sequence: CASSFVRYKDTEAFF. The variable domain in full, with the rest retrieved from reference TRBV5-8 and TRBJ1-1, is EAGVTQSPTHLIKTRGQQATLRCSPISGHTSVYWYQQALGLGLQFLLWYDEGEERNRGNFPPRFSGRQFPNYSSELNVNALELEDSALYLCASSFVRYKDTEAFFGQGTRLTVV.

This clonotype was seen repeatedly, ten times or more. This sequence joins TRBV6-1 and TRBJ1-1; no firm D call. CDR1 is MNHNS, CDR2 SASEGT, per germline. The CDR3 has 13 amino acids. Trimming removed 8 bases at V and 4 bases at J, with 14 bases between. The CDR3 is CASRLATGTEAFF. CDR3 coding DNA: TGTGCCAGCCGGTTGGCAACGGGCACTGAAGCTTTCTTT.

The gene calls are TRBV5-1 and TRBJ1-2; D unclear. V shed 0 bases and J shed 1 base, with 10 bases lying between them. CDR1 SGHRS and CDR2 YFSETQ come from the germline V gene. The CDR3 contains 15 residues. The CDR3 bases are TGCGCCAGCAGCTTGGACCCAGTTATTAACTATGGCTACACCTTC. Translation gives CASSLDPVINYGYTF.

This clonotype occurred many times. The chain is built from TRBV30 and TRBJ1-4; D is unresolved. V lost 8 bases and J 10 bases, leaving 20 bases between the germline ends. This CDR3 is 13 amino acids long. The germline V gene has CDR1 GTSNPN and CDR2 SVGIG (reference sequence). DNA of the CDR3: TGTGCCGGAGGCCCGGCGCGGAGAGGAAAACTGTTTTTT. Protein sequence: CAGGPARRGKLFF.

This clonotype was counted many times. The V call is TRBV10-2, the J call TRBJ1-2; D is possibly TRBD1 (6 bases). The germline V gene has CDR1 WSHSY and CDR2 SAAADI. Trimming cost V 0 bases and J 2 bases, with 10 bases left between them. The CDR3 is 15 residues long. CDR3 residues: CASSESLRGNYGYTF. CDR3 coding DNA: TGCGCCAGCAGTGAGTCGTTGAGGGGGAACTATGGCTACACCTTC.

As concerns this clonotype: A much larger clone differs by one base, so this may be a read error. The conserved final phenylalanine or tryptophan is absent from the CDR3, which likely points to a read error. The rearrangement joins TRBV6-4 to TRBJ1-1; D call uncertain. The CDR3 consists of 12 residues. The germline V gene encodes CDR1 MRHNA and CDR2 SNTAGT. Trimming shortened V by 4 bases and J by 5 bases, and 8 bases separated the two germline ends. The CDR3 DNA sequence: TGTGCCAGCAGTGGGAGAGGGACTGAAGCTTTCCTT. Translation: CASSGRGTEAFL.

This clonotype occurred many times. The V and J genes are TRBV29-1 and TRBJ1-3; 11 bases are shared with TRBD1. This CDR3 contains 14 residues. Unmatched junction bases numbered 2, after V lost 4 bases and J lost 3 bases. Per germline, CDR1 SQVTM and CDR2 ANQGSEA. CDR3 nucleotides: TGCAGCGTTGTGGGACAGGGGGATGGAAACACCATATATTTT. This encodes CSVVGQGDGNTIYF.

This clonotype was found a few times. V and J are TRBV5-1 and TRBJ2-5, with D unclear. CDR3 size: 14 residues. Germline values: CDR1 SGHRS, CDR2 YFSETQ. Trimming stripped 4 bases from V and 2 bases from J, with 12 bases between. The chain's CDR3 is CASSLPDWQETQYF. In nucleotides, the CDR3 is TGCGCCAGCAGCCTACCCGACTGGCAAGAGACCCAGTACTTC.

On this clonotype itself: A single base is all that separates this from a far larger clone, so a read error is likely. The chain is built from TRBV7-9 and TRBJ1-4; D is uncertain. This CDR3 comprises 11 residues. The germline V and J ends were trimmed by 3 bases and 6 bases, with 2 bases remaining between them. Germline V gives CDR1 SEHNR, CDR2 FQNEAQ (reference sequence). The CDR3 bases are TGTGCCAGCAGCTTTTATGAAAAACTGTTTTTT. Translation: CASSFYEKLFF.

This clonotype was observed many times. The chain uses TRBV2 and TRBJ2-7, with D perhaps TRBD1 or TRBD2 (5 bases each). Germline CDR1 SNHLY, CDR2 FYNNEI. The CDR3 sequence is 13 residues long. V lost 7 bases and J 3 bases, leaving 13 bases between the germline ends. CDR3 coding DNA: TGTGCCAGCACCGGGACCCAGAGCTACGAGCAGTACTTC. Its protein product is CASTGTQSYEQYF.

This clonotype was picked up many times. The gene calls are TRBV30 and TRBJ1-2; TRBD1 aligns across 9 bases. V dropped 2 bases and J dropped 4; count of bases not matched to a gene: 2. This CDR3 comprises 13 residues. Germline CDR1 is GTSNPN and CDR2 is SVGIG (reference sequence). DNA of the CDR3: TGTGCCTGGAGTCAGACAGGGGGCTATGGCTACACCTTC. It specifies CAWSQTGGYGYTF. The full variable domain, in which reference TRBV30 and TRBJ1-2 provide the parts outside the CDR3, is SQTIHQWPATLVQPVGSPLSLECTVEGTSNPNLYWYRQAAGRGLQLLFYSVGIGQISSEVPQNLSASRPQDRQFILSSKKLLLSDSGFYLCAWSQTGGYGYTFGSGTRLTVV.

The sample holds many counts of this clonotype. V and J are TRBV12-3 or TRBV12-4 and TRBJ2-3; TRBD2 matches 7 bases. This CDR3 region has 11 residues. The junction had 2 bases not matched to a gene; V was cut back by 6 bases and J by 8 bases. The CDR3 sequence is CASRREGTQYF. The CDR3 nucleotides are TGTGCCAGCAGGAGGGAGGGTACGCAGTATTTT.

The sample holds a few counts of this clonotype. The V gene is TRBV20-1, the J gene TRBJ2-3; D is unclear. The CDR3 covers 12 residues. Germline V gives CDR1 DFQATT, CDR2 SNEGSKA (reference sequence). Trimming pared 7 bases from V and 4 bases from J, leaving 12 bases between. CDR3 sequence (DNA): TGCAGTGTCCCCGTGGCGGCAGATACGCAGTATTTT. It translates to CSVPVAADTQYF.

Note on this clonotype: This likely traces to a read error, being one base from a far larger clone. The gene calls are TRBV7-9 and TRBJ1-5; D gene ambiguous. Germline V gene lookup returns CDR1 SEHNR and CDR2 FQNEAQ (reference sequence). The CDR3 sequence is 13 residues long. The chain's CDR3 is CAGSLDQDQPQHF. The CDR3 DNA reads as TGTGCCGGCAGCTTAGACCAGGATCAGCCCCAGCATTTT.